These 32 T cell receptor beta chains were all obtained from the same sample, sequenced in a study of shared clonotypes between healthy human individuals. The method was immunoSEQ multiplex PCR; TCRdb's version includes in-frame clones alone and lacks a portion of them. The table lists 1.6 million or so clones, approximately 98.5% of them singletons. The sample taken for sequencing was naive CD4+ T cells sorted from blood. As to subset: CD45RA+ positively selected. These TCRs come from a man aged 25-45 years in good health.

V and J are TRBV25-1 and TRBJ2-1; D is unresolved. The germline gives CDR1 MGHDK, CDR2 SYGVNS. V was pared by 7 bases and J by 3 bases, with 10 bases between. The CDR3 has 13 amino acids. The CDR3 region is CASTRLGYNEQFF. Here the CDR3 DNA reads TGTGCCAGCACAAGACTCGGCTACAATGAGCAGTTCTTC.

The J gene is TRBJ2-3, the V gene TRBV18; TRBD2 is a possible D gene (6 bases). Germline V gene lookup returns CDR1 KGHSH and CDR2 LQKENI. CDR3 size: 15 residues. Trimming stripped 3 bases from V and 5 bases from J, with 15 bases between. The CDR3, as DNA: TGTGCCAGCTCACCCCCGGGAGCCCGAGGAGATACGCAGTATTTT. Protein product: CASSPPGARGDTQYF. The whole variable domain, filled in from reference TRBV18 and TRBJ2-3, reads NAGVMQNPRHLVRRRGQEARLRCSPMKGHSHVYWYRQLPEEGLKFMVYLQKENIIDESGMPKERFSAEFPKEGPSILRIQQVVRGDSAAYFCASSPPGARGDTQYFGPGTRLTVL.

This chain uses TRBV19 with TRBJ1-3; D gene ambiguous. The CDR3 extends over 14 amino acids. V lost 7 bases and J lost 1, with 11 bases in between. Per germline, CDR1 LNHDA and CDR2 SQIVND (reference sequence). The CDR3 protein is CASTGRVSGNTIYF. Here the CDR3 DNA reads TGTGCCAGTACCGGGCGCGTATCTGGAAACACCATATATTTT.

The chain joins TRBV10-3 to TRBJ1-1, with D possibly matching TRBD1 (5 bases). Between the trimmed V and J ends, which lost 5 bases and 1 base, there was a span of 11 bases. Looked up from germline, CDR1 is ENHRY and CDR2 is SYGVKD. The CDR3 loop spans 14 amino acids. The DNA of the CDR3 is TGTGCCATCAGTCCAACTCAGGGGAACACTGAAGCTTTCTTT. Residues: CAISPTQGNTEAFF.

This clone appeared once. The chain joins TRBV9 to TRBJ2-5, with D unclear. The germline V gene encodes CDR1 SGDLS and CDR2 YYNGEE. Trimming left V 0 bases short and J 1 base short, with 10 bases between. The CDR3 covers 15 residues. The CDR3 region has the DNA TGTGCCAGCAGCGTAGCTGAACTACCCCAAGAGACCCAGTACTTC. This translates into CASSVAELPQETQYF.

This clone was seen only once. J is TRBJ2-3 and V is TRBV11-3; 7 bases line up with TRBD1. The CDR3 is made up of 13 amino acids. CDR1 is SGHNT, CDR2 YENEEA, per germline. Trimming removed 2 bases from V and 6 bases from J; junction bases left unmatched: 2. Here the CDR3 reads CASSLYRGDTQYF. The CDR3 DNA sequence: TGTGCCAGCAGCTTATACAGGGGCGATACGCAGTATTTT.

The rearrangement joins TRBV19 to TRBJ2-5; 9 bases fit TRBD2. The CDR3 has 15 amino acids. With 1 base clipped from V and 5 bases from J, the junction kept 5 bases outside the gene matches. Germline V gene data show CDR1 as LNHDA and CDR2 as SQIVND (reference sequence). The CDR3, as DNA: TGTGCCAGTAGTATAGCTAGCGGGATAAGTGAGACCCAGTACTTC. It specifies CASSIASGISETQYF.

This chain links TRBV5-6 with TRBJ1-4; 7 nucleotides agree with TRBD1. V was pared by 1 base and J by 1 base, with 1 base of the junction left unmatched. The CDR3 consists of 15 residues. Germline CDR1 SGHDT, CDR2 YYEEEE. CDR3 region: CASSLRGLTNEKLFF. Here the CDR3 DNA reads TGTGCCAGCAGCTTGAGGGGGCTAACTAATGAAAAACTGTTTTTT.

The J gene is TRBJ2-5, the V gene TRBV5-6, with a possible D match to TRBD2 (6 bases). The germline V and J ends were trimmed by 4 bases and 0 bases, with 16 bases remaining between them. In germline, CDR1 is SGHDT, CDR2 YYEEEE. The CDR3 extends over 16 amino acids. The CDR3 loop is CASSTPGREYQETQYF. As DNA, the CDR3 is TGTGCCAGCAGCACACCGGGGCGGGAATACCAAGAGACCCAGTACTTC.

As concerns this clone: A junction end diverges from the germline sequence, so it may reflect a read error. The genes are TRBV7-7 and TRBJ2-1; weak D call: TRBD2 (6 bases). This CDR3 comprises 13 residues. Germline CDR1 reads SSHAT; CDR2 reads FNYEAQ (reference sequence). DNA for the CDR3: TGTGCTAGCAGCTTTACTAGCTCCCATGAGCAGTTCTTC. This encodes CASSFTSSHEQFF.

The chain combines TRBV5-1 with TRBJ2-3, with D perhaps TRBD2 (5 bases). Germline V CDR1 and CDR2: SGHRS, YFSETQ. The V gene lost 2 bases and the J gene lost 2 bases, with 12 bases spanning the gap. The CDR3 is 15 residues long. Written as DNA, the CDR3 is TGCGCCAGCAGCTTTATCTCCGGGATCACAGATACGCAGTATTTT. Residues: CASSFISGITDTQYF.

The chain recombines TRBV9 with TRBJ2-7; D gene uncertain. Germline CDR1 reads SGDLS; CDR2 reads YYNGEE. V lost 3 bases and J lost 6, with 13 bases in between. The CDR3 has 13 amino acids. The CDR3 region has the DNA TGTGCCAGCAGCGGCCCTCTCCAGTCCGAGCAGTACTTC. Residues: CASSGPLQSEQYF.

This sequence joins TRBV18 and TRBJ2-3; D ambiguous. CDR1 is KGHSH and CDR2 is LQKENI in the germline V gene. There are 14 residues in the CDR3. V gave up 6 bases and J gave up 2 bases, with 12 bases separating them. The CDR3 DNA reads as TGTGCCAGCTCCCCCTGGCCCGTCACAGATACGCAGTATTTT. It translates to CASSPWPVTDTQYF.

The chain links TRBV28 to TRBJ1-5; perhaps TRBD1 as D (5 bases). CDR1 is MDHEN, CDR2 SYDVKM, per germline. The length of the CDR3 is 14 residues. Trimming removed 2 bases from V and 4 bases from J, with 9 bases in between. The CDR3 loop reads CASSLEGPNQPQHF. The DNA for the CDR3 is TGTGCCAGCAGTTTAGAGGGACCGAATCAGCCCCAGCATTTT. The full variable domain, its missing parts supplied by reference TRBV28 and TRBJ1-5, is DVKVTQSSRYLVKRTGEKVFLECVQDMDHENMFWYRQDPGLGLRLIYFSYDVKMKEKGDIPEGYSVSREKKERFSLILESASTNQTSMYLCASSLEGPNQPQHFGDGTRLSIL.

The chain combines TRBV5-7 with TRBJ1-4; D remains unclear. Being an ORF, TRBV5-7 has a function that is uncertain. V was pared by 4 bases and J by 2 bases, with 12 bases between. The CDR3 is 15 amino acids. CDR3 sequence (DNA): TGTGCCAGCAGCGCTATCGGGGTCACTAATGAAAAACTGTTTTTT. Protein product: CASSAIGVTNEKLFF.

The CDR3 loop is CASSVLTGMANVLTF. In DNA, the CDR3 is TGTGCCAGCAGCGTGCTCACAGGGATGGCCAACGTCCTGACTTTC. This chain links TRBV9 with TRBJ2-6, with D perhaps TRBD1 (6 bases). The CDR3 is made up of 15 amino acids. Germline V gene data show CDR1 as SGDLS and CDR2 as YYNGEE. With 2 bases removed from V and 6 bases from J, the gap between germline ends came to 12 bases.

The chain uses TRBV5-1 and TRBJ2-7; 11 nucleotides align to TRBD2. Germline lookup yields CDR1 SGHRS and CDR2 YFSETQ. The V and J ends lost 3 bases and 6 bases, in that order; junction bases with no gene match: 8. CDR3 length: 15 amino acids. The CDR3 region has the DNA TGCGCCAGCAGCTGGATGACTAGCGGGGTCGCCGAGCAGTACTTC. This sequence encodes CASSWMTSGVAEQYF.

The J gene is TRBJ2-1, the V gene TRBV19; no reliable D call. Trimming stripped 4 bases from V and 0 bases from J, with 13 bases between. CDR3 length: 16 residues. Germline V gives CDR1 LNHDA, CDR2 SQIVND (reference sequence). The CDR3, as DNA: TGTGCCAGTAGTAAGAACTTATTGAGCTCCTACAATGAGCAGTTCTTC. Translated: CASSKNLLSSYNEQFF.

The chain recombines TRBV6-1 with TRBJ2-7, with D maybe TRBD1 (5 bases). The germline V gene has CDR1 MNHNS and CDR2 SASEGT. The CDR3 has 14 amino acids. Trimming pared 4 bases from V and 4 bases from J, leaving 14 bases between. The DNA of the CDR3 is TGTGCCAGCAGTGGTGGACAAACCGTGTACGAGCAGTACTTC. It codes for CASSGGQTVYEQYF.

CDR3 nucleotides: TGTGCCAGCAGCCGAAATAAACACGCCGGAAAAACGGGAGGAAACACCATATATTTT. Protein product: CASSRNKHAGKTGGNTIYF. The chain uses TRBV9 and TRBJ1-3; unclear D gene. The CDR3 extends over 19 amino acids. Germline-derived CDR1 and CDR2 are SGDLS and YYNGEE. Trimming took off 4 bases at V and 4 bases at J, with 27 bases between the two ends.

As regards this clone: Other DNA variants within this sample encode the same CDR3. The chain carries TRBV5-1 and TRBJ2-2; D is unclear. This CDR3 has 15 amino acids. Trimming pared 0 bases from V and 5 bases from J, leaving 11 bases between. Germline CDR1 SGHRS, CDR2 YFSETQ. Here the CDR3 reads CASSLAGLGTGELFF. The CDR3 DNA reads TGCGCCAGCAGCTTGGCCGGGCTCGGGACCGGGGAGCTGTTTTTT.

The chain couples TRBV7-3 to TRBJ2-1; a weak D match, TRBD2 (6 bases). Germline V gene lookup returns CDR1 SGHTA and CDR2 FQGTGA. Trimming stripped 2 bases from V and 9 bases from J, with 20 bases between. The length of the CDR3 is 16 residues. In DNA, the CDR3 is TGTGCCAGCAGCTTACCAACTAGCCCTCAAAGGAGTGAGCAGTTCTTC. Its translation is CASSLPTSPQRSEQFF. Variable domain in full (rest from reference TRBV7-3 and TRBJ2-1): GAGVSQTPSNKVTEKGKYVELRCDPISGHTALYWYRQSLGQGPEFLIYFQGTGAADDSGLPNDRFFAVRPEGSVSTLKIQRTERGDSAVYLCASSLPTSPQRSEQFFGPGTRLTVL.

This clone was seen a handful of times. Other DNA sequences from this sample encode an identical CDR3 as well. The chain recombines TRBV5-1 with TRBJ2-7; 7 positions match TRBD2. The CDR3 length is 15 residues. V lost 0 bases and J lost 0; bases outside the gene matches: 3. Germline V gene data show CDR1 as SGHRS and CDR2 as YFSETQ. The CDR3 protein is CASSLVVAGSYEQYF. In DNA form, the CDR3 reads TGCGCCAGCAGCTTGGTGGTAGCGGGCTCCTACGAGCAGTACTTC.

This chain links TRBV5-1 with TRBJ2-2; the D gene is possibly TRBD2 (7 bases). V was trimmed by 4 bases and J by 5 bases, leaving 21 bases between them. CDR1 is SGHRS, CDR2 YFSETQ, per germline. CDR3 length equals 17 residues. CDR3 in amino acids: CASSPRGGGGPTGELFF. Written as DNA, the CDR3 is TGCGCCAGCAGCCCGCGCGGAGGCGGGGGCCCTACCGGGGAGCTGTTTTTT.

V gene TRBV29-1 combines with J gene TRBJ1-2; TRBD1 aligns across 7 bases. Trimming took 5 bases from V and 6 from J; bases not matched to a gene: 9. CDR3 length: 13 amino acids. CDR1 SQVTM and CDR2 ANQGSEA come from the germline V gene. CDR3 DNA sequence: TGCAGCGTTAGGCCGACAGGGAACCATGGCTACACCTTC. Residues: CSVRPTGNHGYTF.

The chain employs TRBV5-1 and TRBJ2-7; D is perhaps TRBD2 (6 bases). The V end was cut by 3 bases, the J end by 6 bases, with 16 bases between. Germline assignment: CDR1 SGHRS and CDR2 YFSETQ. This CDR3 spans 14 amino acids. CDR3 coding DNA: TGCGCCAGCAGCTCAGACTCCTACGGGAGCGAGCAGTACTTC. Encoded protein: CASSSDSYGSEQYF. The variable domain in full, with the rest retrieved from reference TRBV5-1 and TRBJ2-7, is KAGVTQTPRYLIKTRGQQVTLSCSPISGHRSVSWYQQTPGQGLQFLFEYFSETQRNKGNFPGRFSGRQFSNSRSEMNVSTLELGDSALYLCASSSDSYGSEQYFGPGTRLTVT.

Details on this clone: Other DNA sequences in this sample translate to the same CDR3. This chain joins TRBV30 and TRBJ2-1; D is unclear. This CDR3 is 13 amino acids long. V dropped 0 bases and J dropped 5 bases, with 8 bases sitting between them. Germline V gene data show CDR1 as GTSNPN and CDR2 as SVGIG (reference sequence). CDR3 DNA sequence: TGTGCCTGGAGTGTACGACGGAACAATGAGCAGTTCTTC. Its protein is CAWSVRRNNEQFF.

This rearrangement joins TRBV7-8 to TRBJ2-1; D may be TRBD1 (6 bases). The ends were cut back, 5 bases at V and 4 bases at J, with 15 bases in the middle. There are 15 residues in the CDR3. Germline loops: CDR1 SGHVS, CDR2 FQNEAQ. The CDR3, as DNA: TGTGCCAGCAGCACTGGACAGAGTACTTACAATGAGCAGTTCTTC. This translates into CASSTGQSTYNEQFF.

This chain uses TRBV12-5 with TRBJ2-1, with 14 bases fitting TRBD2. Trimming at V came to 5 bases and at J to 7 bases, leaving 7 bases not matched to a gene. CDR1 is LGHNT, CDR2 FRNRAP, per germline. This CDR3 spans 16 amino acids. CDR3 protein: CASGPGTSGRSNEQFF. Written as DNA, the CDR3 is TGTGCTAGTGGTCCGGGGACTAGCGGGAGATCGAATGAGCAGTTCTTC.

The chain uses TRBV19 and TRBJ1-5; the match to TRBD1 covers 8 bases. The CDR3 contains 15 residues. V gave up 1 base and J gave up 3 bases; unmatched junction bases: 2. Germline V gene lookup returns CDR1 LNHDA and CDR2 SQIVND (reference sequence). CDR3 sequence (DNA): TGTGCCAGTAGTATAGGGCAGGGGGCCAATCAGCCCCAGCATTTT. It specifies CASSIGQGANQPQHF. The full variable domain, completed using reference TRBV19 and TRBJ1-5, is DGGITQSPKYLFRKEGQNVTLSCEQNLNHDAMYWYRQDPGQGLRLIYYSQIVNDFQKGDIAEGYSVSREKKESFPLTVTSAQKNPTAFYLCASSIGQGANQPQHFGDGTRLSIL.

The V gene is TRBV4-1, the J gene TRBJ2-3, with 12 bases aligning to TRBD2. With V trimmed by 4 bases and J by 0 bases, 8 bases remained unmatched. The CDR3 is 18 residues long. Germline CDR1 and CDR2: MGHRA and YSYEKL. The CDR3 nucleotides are TGCGCCAGCAGCCGACTAGCGGGAGTGGGCCCTAGCACAGATACGCAGTATTTT. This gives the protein CASSRLAGVGPSTDTQYF.

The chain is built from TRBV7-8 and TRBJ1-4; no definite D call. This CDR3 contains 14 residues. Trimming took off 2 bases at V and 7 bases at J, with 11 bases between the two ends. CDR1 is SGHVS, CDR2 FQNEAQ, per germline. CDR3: CASSLRTLSEKLFF. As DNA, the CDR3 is TGTGCCAGCAGCTTACGCACGCTGAGTGAAAAACTGTTTTTT.